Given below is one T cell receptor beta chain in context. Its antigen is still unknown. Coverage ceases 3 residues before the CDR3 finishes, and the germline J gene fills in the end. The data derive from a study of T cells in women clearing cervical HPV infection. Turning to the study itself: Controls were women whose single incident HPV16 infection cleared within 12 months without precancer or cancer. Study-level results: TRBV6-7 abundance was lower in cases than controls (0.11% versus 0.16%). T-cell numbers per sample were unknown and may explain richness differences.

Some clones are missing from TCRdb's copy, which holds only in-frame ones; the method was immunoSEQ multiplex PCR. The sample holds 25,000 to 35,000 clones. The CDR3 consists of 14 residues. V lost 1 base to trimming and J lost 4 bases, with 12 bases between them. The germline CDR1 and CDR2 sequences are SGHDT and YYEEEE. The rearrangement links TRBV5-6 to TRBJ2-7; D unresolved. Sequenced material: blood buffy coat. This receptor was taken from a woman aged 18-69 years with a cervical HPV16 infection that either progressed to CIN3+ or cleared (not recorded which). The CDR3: CASSLIHPQYEQYF. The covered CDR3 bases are TGTGCCAGCAGCTTGATACATCCACAGTACGAG.